In this sample, the clone carrying this TCR beta chain turned up a few times. In TCRdb, the 5' RACE reads were re-called with MiXCR into one record per CDR3 protein. The sample has 35,000 to 55,000 distinct CDR3 sequences, 12% seen once; the top ten hold 32%. The germline V gene has CDR1 SGHRS and CDR2 YFSETQ. The CDR3 extends over 14 amino acids. V trimming: 4 bases; J trimming: 4 bases; junction bases outside the gene matches: 3. This sample stems from a study of spatial heterogeneity in lung cancer. As for time point: blood at routine non-recurrence follow-up after resection. This TCR was sampled from a male donor with early-stage non-small cell lung cancer. The V and J genes are TRBV5-1 and TRBJ2-2; 8 bases line up with TRBD1. Source: PBMCs, taken at follow-up. CDR3 nucleotides: TGCGCCAGCAGCGACAGGGGTCCCACCGGGGAGCTGTTTTTT. It encodes CASSDRGPTGELFF.